This T cell receptor (beta chain) was identified during a study of blood T cell repertoires in COVID-19. Donors were grouped by their self-reported clinical history. Method: immunoSEQ multiplex PCR; TCRdb's copy keeps in-frame clones and lacks some. The profile shows under 300,000 clones, 80% to 90% of them singletons. Trimming shortened V by 1 base and J by 5 bases, and 11 bases separated the two germline ends. Per germline, CDR1 LGHDT and CDR2 YNNKEL (reference sequence). The CDR3 runs to 14 residues. The chain has TRBV3-1 (or the pseudogene TRBV3-2) and TRBJ1-2; tentatively, D is TRBD1 (6 bases). Sequenced input: PBMCs or T cells enriched from blood (not recorded which). This clonotype was sampled from a woman between 40 and 50 years old who had been exposed to COVID-19. The CDR3 bases are TGTGCCAGCAGCCAAGGGGGGCGCCCGTATGGCTACACCTTC. It yields the protein CASSQGGRPYGYTF.